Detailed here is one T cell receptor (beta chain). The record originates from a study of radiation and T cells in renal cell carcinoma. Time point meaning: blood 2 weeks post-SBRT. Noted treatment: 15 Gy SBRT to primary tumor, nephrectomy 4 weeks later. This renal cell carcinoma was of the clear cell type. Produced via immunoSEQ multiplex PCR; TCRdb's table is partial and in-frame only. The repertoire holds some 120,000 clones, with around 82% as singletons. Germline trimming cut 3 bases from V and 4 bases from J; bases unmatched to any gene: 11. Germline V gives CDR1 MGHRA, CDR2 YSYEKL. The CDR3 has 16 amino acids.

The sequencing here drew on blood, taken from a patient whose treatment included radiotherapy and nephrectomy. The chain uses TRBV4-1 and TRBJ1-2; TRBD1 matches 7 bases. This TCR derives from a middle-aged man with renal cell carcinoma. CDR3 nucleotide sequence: TGCGCCAGCAGCCACCCATCGACAGGGATAACCTATGGCTACACCTTC. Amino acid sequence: CASSHPSTGITYGYTF.